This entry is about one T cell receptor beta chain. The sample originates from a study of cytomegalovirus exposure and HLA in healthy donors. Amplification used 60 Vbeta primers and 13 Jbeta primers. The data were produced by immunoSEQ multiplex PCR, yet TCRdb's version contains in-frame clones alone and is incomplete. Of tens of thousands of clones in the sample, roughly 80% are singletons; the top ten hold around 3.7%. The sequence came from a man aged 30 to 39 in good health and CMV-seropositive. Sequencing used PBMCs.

The CDR3 sequence: CASTFGQGHEQYF. CDR3 nucleotide sequence: TGCGCCAGCACCTTCGGACAGGGCCACGAGCAGTACTTC. The chain combines TRBV10-1 with TRBJ2-7, with TRBD1 matching 8 bases. Losses at the gene ends were 7 bases for V and 5 bases for J; bases not matched to a gene: 7. The germline CDR1 and CDR2 sequences are WNHNN and SYGVQD (reference sequence). The CDR3 is 13 amino acids.